This T cell receptor (beta chain) was profiled in a study of CD8 T cells in ankylosing spondylitis. One entry per CDR3 protein, called by TCRdb with MiXCR from the 5' RACE reads. The repertoire has 290,000 or so distinct CDR3 sequences, roughly 20% of them found once; the top ten carry roughly 4%. The TCR sequence derives from a female donor with ankylosing spondylitis or in good health (not recorded which). The sample taken for sequencing was blood, either unsorted or a sorted T cell fraction (not recorded which).

This chain's CDR3 is CASRVGRSYEQYF. DNA of the CDR3: TGCGCCAGCCGGGTCGGCAGATCCTACGAGCAGTACTTC. The chain has TRBV5-1 and TRBJ2-7; D is ambiguous. This CDR3 contains 13 residues. V lost 7 bases, J lost 1 base, and 12 bases lay in between. The germline gives CDR1 SGHRS, CDR2 YFSETQ.